Listed below are T cell receptor beta chains from one sample, sequenced in a study of blood T cell repertoires in COVID-19. Libraries were prepared by immunoSEQ multiplex PCR; TCRdb keeps only in-frame clonotypes and omits some of them. The sample carries roughly 440,000 clones, around 89% recorded once. The specimen was peripheral blood. The receptors derive from a woman aged 50 to 60 with COVID-19, enrolled during active disease. CDR3s include the opening cysteine and the closing phenylalanine or tryptophan. A D gene is named only where the DNA matches it firmly. Clone size is shown for a subset of rows, as once, few, many or a class of expanded clone.

cdr3_aa cdr3_nt v_call d_call cdr3_length j_call clone_size
CASSYPGQGGRNEQFF TGCGCCAGCAGCTACCCGGGACAGGGGGGTAGGAATGAGCAGTTCTTC TRBV5-1 TRBD1 16 TRBJ2-1 .
CASSILTGYHEQYF TGTGCCAGCAGTATCCTGACAGGTTACCACGAGCAGTACTTC TRBV2 . 14 TRBJ2-7 .
CASSEVRTGNTIYF TGTGCCAGCAGTGAAGTCAGGACTGGAAACACCATATATTTT TRBV6-1 . 14 TRBJ1-3 .
CASSITGAPGDSPLHF TGCGCCAGCAGCATTACAGGGGCCCCGGGGGATTCACCCCTCCACTTT TRBV5-1 TRBD1 16 TRBJ1-6 .
CASASGGVADTQYF TGTGCCAGCGCTAGCGGGGGGGTGGCCGATACGCAGTATTTT TRBV25-1 TRBD2 14 TRBJ2-3 .
CASSQDERAVNQPQHF TGCGCCAGCAGCCAAGATGAGAGGGCAGTAAATCAGCCCCAGCATTTT TRBV4-1 . 16 TRBJ1-5 .
CASRTLRGFDYGYTF TGTGCCAGCAGGACTCTAAGGGGGTTTGACTATGGCTACACCTTC TRBV2 . 15 TRBJ1-2 .
CASAGYNEQFF TGTGCTAGTGCAGGGTACAATGAGCAGTTCTTC TRBV12-5 . 11 TRBJ2-1 .
CASSFNQGVEAFF TGTGCCAGCAGCTTTAACCAGGGCGTCGAAGCTTTCTTT TRBV11-2 . 13 TRBJ1-1 .
CASSLGSVSYEQYF TGCGCCAGCAGCTTGGGCAGCGTCTCCTACGAGCAGTACTTC TRBV5-1 . 14 TRBJ2-7 .
CASSLEQFGTDTQYF TGCGCCAGCAGCTTGGAGCAATTCGGCACAGATACGCAGTATTTT TRBV5-1 . 15 TRBJ2-3 .
CASSAGATEAFF TGTGCCAGCTCCGCGGGGGCCACTGAAGCTTTCTTT TRBV27 . 12 TRBJ1-1 .
CSAGLLQETQYF TGCAGCGCGGGACTGTTACAAGAGACCCAGTACTTC TRBV29-1 . 12 TRBJ2-5 .
CASSFRGGTTEAFF TGCGCCAGCAGCTTTCGGGGGGGAACCACTGAAGCTTTCTTT TRBV5-1 . 14 TRBJ1-1 .
CASSEGAGTGRTGELFF TGTGCCAGCAGCGAGGGGGCGGGGACAGGGAGGACCGGGGAGCTGTTTTTT TRBV9 TRBD1 17 TRBJ2-2 .
CASSSFRGTEAFF TGTGCCAGCAGCTCTTTCAGGGGGACTGAAGCTTTCTTT TRBV7-7 TRBD1 13 TRBJ1-1 .
CASGLVPGRNTEAFF TGTGCTAGTGGTTTGGTACCTGGCAGGAACACTGAAGCTTTCTTT TRBV12-5 . 15 TRBJ1-1 .
CASSLLANPGITGPYYGYTF TGTGCCAGCAGTTTGTTGGCAAATCCCGGGATAACCGGTCCGTACTATGGCTACACCTTC TRBV28 . 20 TRBJ1-2 .
CASSVGQGAINSPLHF TGTGCCAGCAGCGTAGGACAGGGGGCGATTAATTCACCCCTCCACTTT TRBV5-4 TRBD1 16 TRBJ1-6 .
CASSPGQSLNSGNTIYF TGCGCCAGCAGCCCCGGACAGTCATTAAACTCTGGAAACACCATATATTTT TRBV10-2 . 17 TRBJ1-3 .
CASSQLAGNYGYTF TGTGCCAGCAGTCAATTGGCAGGGAACTATGGCTACACCTTC TRBV2 . 14 TRBJ1-2 .
CATSRDQGDEQFF TGTGCCACCAGCAGAGACCAAGGGGATGAGCAGTTCTTC TRBV15 . 13 TRBJ2-1 .
CASSASLRTGSNYGYTF TGTGCCAGCAGCGCCTCTTTGAGGACAGGGTCAAATTATGGCTACACCTTC TRBV9 TRBD1 17 TRBJ1-2 .
CASSLDRNTEAFF TGTGCCAGCAGCTTAGACAGGAACACTGAAGCTTTCTTT TRBV7-9 . 13 TRBJ1-1 few
CASSDEGQGAGELFF TGTGCCAGCAGTGATGAGGGACAGGGGGCTGGGGAGCTGTTTTTT TRBV6-1 TRBD1 15 TRBJ2-2 .
CASRSRTLSLIEAFF TGTGCCAGCAGATCAAGGACTCTTTCCCTTATCGAAGCTTTCTTT TRBV6-5 . 15 TRBJ1-1 .
CASTIQGNTEAFF TGTGCCAGCACCATACAGGGGAACACTGAAGCTTTCTTT TRBV12-3/TRBV12-4 . 13 TRBJ1-1 .
CAIMGTGSSYEQYF TGTGCCATCATGGGGACAGGTAGCTCCTACGAGCAGTACTTC TRBV10-3 TRBD1 14 TRBJ2-7 .
CATLGSDRDSNYGYTF TGTGCCACCCTCGGATCGGACAGGGACTCGAACTATGGCTACACCTTC TRBV15 TRBD1 16 TRBJ1-2 .
CASSVDPVSYEQYF TGCGCCAGCAGCGTGGACCCGGTTTCCTACGAGCAGTACTTC TRBV5-1 . 14 TRBJ2-7 .
CASSPAPGAQYF TGTGCCAGCAGCCCAGCCCCGGGAGCGCAGTATTTT TRBV7-8 . 12 TRBJ2-3 .
CASSARQVSMNTEAFF TGTGCCAGCAGCGCCCGACAGGTGTCGATGAACACTGAAGCTTTCTTT TRBV14 . 16 TRBJ1-1 once
CASSLAGSNQPQHF TGCGCCAGCAGCTTGGCCGGGAGCAATCAGCCCCAGCATTTT TRBV5-1 . 14 TRBJ1-5 few
CASTDRSGELFF TGTGCCAGCACCGACAGGTCCGGGGAGCTGTTTTTT TRBV6-5 . 12 TRBJ2-2 .
CASSLGGSPQSPLHF TGCGCCAGCAGCTTGGGGGGCAGTCCCCAATCACCCCTCCACTTT TRBV5-1 . 15 TRBJ1-6 .
CASSPRTGVGPQHF TGTGCCAGTAGTCCACGCACAGGGGTAGGGCCCCAGCATTTT TRBV19 TRBD1 14 TRBJ1-5 .
CASSTSGTVNSQYF TGCGCCAGCAGCACTTCGGGGACAGTTAATTCTCAGTACTTC TRBV5-1 TRBD1 14 TRBJ2-4 once
CASSHGTGAYSNQPQHF TGTGCCAGCAGTCACGGGACAGGGGCTTATAGCAATCAGCCCCAGCATTTT TRBV28 TRBD1 17 TRBJ1-5 .
CASSSRGTSARETQYF TGCGCCAGCAGCTCGCGTGGGACTAGCGCTAGAGAGACCCAGTACTTC TRBV5-1 TRBD2 16 TRBJ2-5 few
CASRPRTGVKGYTF TGTGCCAGCAGACCCCGGACAGGGGTAAAAGGCTACACCTTC TRBV3-1/TRBV3-2 TRBD1 14 TRBJ1-2 .
CASRISGTDTQYF TGTGCCAGCAGGATTAGCGGCACAGATACGCAGTATTTT TRBV27 . 13 TRBJ2-3 .
CASSPTTGDNSPLHF TGTGCCAGCTCACCCACGACAGGAGATAATTCACCCCTCCACTTT TRBV18 . 15 TRBJ1-6 .